This T cell receptor beta chain stems from a study of T cell responses to AZD1222 COVID-19 vaccine. Measured with immunoSEQ multiplex PCR; TCRdb has only the in-frame clones, and not every one. The sample holds some 120,000 clones; about 85% are singletons and the top ten take about 6.2%. V was clipped by 10 bases and J by 2 bases, with 15 bases between them. The CDR3 covers 14 residues. Germline loops: CDR1 SNHLY, CDR2 FYNNEI. The receptor's source is an adult in good health. This specimen was peripheral blood, taken on day 0 of AZD1222 vaccination. This chain uses TRBV2 with TRBJ1-3; D is ambiguous. The chain's CDR3 is CATHPRGAGNTIYF. For the CDR3, the DNA is TGTGCCACCCACCCCCGGGGAGCTGGAAACACCATATATTTT.